Below, 22 T cell receptor beta chains from the same sample are listed, as sequenced in a study of breast tumors, draining lymph nodes, adjacent tissues listed by TCRdb under 2016. Lymph node samples were obtained from the axillary draining lymph nodes of breast cancer patients. The method was multiplex PCR. The data were produced on an Illumina HiSeq 2000. TCRdb reworked the public reads: Q25 trimming with fastp, MiXCR clone assembly, productive beta chains retained. One record per CDR3 amino acid sequence lists the most common genes and DNA. In all, the sample holds more than 100,000 distinct CDR3 sequences, and about 20% of those were seen once. Approximately 2.7% of the sample is held by the ten biggest clonotypes. The specimen sequenced was axillary lymph node tissue. The receptors stem from a female donor with breast cancer. Some clones in this sample may be carry-over from other donors' samples.

The rearrangement joins TRBV6-1 to TRBJ2-4; D remains unclear. This CDR3 contains 16 residues. From germline, CDR1 is MNHNS and CDR2 SASEGT. Trimming shortened V by 4 bases and J by 6 bases, and 19 bases separated the two germline ends. For the CDR3, the DNA is TGTGCCAGCAGTGGGGCTTTTAGTTACCCCCTAAACATTCAGTACTTC. This codes for CASSGAFSYPLNIQYF.

This clonotype was observed at least ten times. The genes are TRBV28 and TRBJ2-2; unclear D gene. CDR1 is MDHEN and CDR2 is SYDVKM in the germline V gene. V was shortened by 8 bases and J by 2 bases, with 9 bases between the two germline ends. This CDR3 contains 13 residues. CDR3 sequence reads: CASLGANTGELFF. The DNA for the CDR3 is TGTGCCAGCCTCGGAGCTAACACCGGGGAGCTGTTTTTT.

This rearrangement joins TRBV28 to TRBJ2-1; tentatively, D is TRBD2 (6 bases). The germline CDR1 and CDR2 sequences are MDHEN and SYDVKM. The V gene lost 3 bases and the J gene lost 5 bases, with 17 bases spanning the gap. This CDR3 spans 16 amino acids. The CDR3 DNA reads TGTGCCAGCAGTTTGAGTCGGCTAGCGATAAACAATGAGCAGTTCTTC. The encoded protein is CASSLSRLAINNEQFF.

At least ten counts were recorded for this clonotype. The CDR3 DNA is TGCAGTGCTAGAGACCTTCGGGGGGTGGGTGAGCAGTTCTTC. The encoded protein is CSARDLRGVGEQFF. The genes are TRBV20-1 and TRBJ2-1; 7 bases agree with TRBD2. With V trimmed by 0 bases and J by 9 bases, 8 bases remained unmatched. Germline CDR1 reads DFQATT; CDR2 reads SNEGSKA (reference sequence). This CDR3 contains 14 residues.

This clonotype was counted at least ten times. The genes are TRBV11-3 and TRBJ2-7; D possibly corresponds to TRBD2 (6 bases). CDR1 is SGHNT, CDR2 YENEEA, per germline. This CDR3 is 15 amino acids long. V lost 0 bases and J lost 0, with 9 bases in between. The CDR3 bases are TGTGCCAGCAGCTTAGAAGCGGGCCACTCCTACGAGCAGTACTTC. Residues: CASSLEAGHSYEQYF. Filled out from reference TRBV11-3 and TRBJ2-7, the complete variable domain reads EAGVVQSPRYKIIEKKQPVAFWCNPISGHNTLYWYLQNLGQGPELLIRYENEEAVDDSQLPKDRFSAERLKGVDSTLKIQPAELGDSAVYLCASSLEAGHSYEQYFGPGTRLTVT.

There are many counts of this clonotype. This rearrangement joins TRBV7-2 to TRBJ2-3; the match to TRBD1 covers 9 bases. Germline values: CDR1 SGHTA, CDR2 FQGNSA. The length of the CDR3 is 15 residues. The V segment lost 5 bases and the J segment 3 bases; nucleotides outside the gene matches: 6. The CDR3 DNA sequence: TGTGCCAGCAGCATACAGGGGGCGATGACAGATACGCAGTATTTT. It encodes CASSIQGAMTDTQYF. The full variable domain, with the rest looked up from reference TRBV7-2 and TRBJ2-3, is GAGVSQSPSNKVTEKGKDVELRCDPISGHTALYWYRQSLGQGLEFLIYFQGNSAPDKSGLPSDRFSAERTGGSVSTLTIQRTQQEDSAVYLCASSIQGAMTDTQYFGPGTRLTVL.

The sample holds many counts of this clonotype. The V call is TRBV6-6, the J call TRBJ2-3; 16 nucleotides match TRBD2. The CDR3 extends over 17 amino acids. Germline CDR1 and CDR2: MNHNY and SVGAGI (reference sequence). Losses at the gene ends were 6 bases for V and 3 bases for J; bases not matched to a gene: 6. CDR3 sequence reads: CASSLPGLAGGTDTQYF. CDR3 sequence (DNA): TGTGCCAGCAGCCTCCCGGGACTAGCGGGAGGGACAGATACGCAGTATTTT.

This clonotype was counted only a few times. This chain connects TRBV30 to TRBJ2-1; a weak D match, TRBD1 (6 bases). Germline values: CDR1 GTSNPN, CDR2 SVGIG (reference sequence). The CDR3 spans 15 residues. Trimming shortened V by 2 bases and J by 5 bases, and 16 bases separated the two germline ends. The CDR3 nucleotides read TGTGCCTGGAGTATGTCGGACAGAGCACACAATGAGCAGTTCTTC. Its translation is CAWSMSDRAHNEQFF.

This clonotype was counted ten times or more. The J gene is TRBJ2-7, the V gene TRBV7-9; TRBD1 aligns across 7 bases. Germline CDR1 and CDR2: SEHNR and FQNEAQ (reference sequence). This CDR3 is 15 amino acids long. V shed 2 bases and J 0 bases; nucleotides not matched to a gene: 4. CDR3 DNA sequence: TGTGCCAGCAGCTTATCGGGACAGTTCTCCTACGAGCAGTACTTC. It encodes CASSLSGQFSYEQYF. Using reference TRBV7-9 and TRBJ2-7 for the parts outside the CDR3, the full variable domain is DTGVSQNPRHKITKRGQNVTFRCDPISEHNRLYWYRQTLGQGPEFLTYFQNEAQLEKSRLLSDRFSAERPKGSFSTLEIQRTEQGDSAMYLCASSLSGQFSYEQYFGPGTRLTVT.

This clonotype has more than one count but fewer than ten. This chain connects TRBV30 to TRBJ2-1; 10 nucleotides line up with TRBD1. CDR1 is GTSNPN and CDR2 is SVGIG in the germline V gene (reference sequence). Trimming removed 0 bases from V and 12 bases from J; junction bases left unmatched: 5. This CDR3 region has 13 residues. This CDR3 reads CAWSVWDRGWQFF. CDR3 DNA: TGTGCCTGGAGTGTATGGGACAGGGGTTGGCAGTTCTTC.

With respect to this clonotype: A read error is possible here, since a much larger clone lies one base away. The chain has TRBV5-1 and TRBJ2-3, with 7 bases aligning to TRBD1. The germline V gene has CDR1 SGHRS and CDR2 YFSETQ. The length of the CDR3 is 13 residues. The CDR3, as DNA: TGCACCAGCAGCACGGGACAGACAGATACGCAGTATTTT. Translating it yields CTSSTGQTDTQYF.

Comments on this clonotype: A much larger clone lies a single base off, so this may be a read error. The CDR3 loop is CSAEGDRGEKLFF. For the CDR3, the DNA is TGCAGCGCCGAGGGGGACAGGGGTGAAAAACTGTTTTTT. The genes are TRBV29-1 and TRBJ1-4, with 10 bases aligning to TRBD1. The CDR3 covers 13 residues. Trimming removed 7 bases from V and 7 bases from J; junction bases left unmatched: 6. From germline, CDR1 is SQVTM and CDR2 ANQGSEA.

This clonotype was counted ten times or more. The rearrangement links TRBV6-5 to TRBJ1-2; a possible D gene is TRBD1 (5 bases). There are 16 residues in the CDR3. CDR1 and CDR2 (germline): MNHEY, SVGAGI. V was shortened by 2 bases and J by 2 bases, with 15 bases between the two germline ends. The CDR3 is CASSYKIGEANYGYTF. CDR3 nucleotides: TGTGCCAGCAGTTACAAAATAGGGGAAGCGAACTATGGCTACACCTTC.

This clonotype was recorded at least ten times. The chain links TRBV7-9 to TRBJ2-1; D not resolved. The CDR3 is 14 residues long. Germline V gives CDR1 SEHNR, CDR2 FQNEAQ (reference sequence). V was cut by 2 bases and J by 5 bases, with 10 bases left in between. The CDR3 nucleotides read TGTGCCAGCAGCTTAAGTCGTCGCAACAATGAGCAGTTCTTC. Translation: CASSLSRRNNEQFF.

To note about this clonotype: This may come from a read error, since a much larger clone is one base off. The chain combines TRBV5-4 with TRBJ2-1; the match to TRBD1 covers 8 bases. The CDR3 is made up of 15 amino acids. Germline loops: CDR1 SGHNT, CDR2 YYREEE (reference sequence). The V and J ends lost 7 bases and 2 bases, in that order; junction bases with no gene match: 8. CDR3 DNA: TGTGCCAGCGGCACTGGGACAGGCCCCTACAATGAGCAGTTCTTC. Translating it yields CASGTGTGPYNEQFF. Looking up the rest from reference TRBV5-4 and TRBJ2-1 gives the full variable domain: ETGVTQSPTHLIKTRGQQVTLRCSSQSGHNTVSWYQQALGQGPQFIFQYYREEENGRGNFPPRFSGLQFPNYSSELNVNALELDDSALYLCASGTGTGPYNEQFFGPGTRLTVL.

This clonotype was detected ten times or more. The genes are TRBV7-2 and TRBJ2-5; the match to TRBD1 covers 8 bases. V lost 4 bases to trimming and J lost 4 bases; unmatched junction nucleotides: 5. Per the germline V gene, CDR1 is SGHTA and CDR2 is FQGNSA. The CDR3 is 14 residues long. Here the CDR3 reads CASSWTGFGETQYF. Here the CDR3 DNA reads TGTGCCAGCAGCTGGACAGGGTTCGGAGAGACCCAGTACTTC.

The chain employs TRBV18 and TRBJ1-3, with 7 nucleotides matching TRBD1. CDR1 and CDR2 from the germline V gene are KGHSH and LQKENI. The CDR3 runs to 16 residues. Trimming cost V 6 bases and J 0 bases; bases outside gene matches: 8. This chain's CDR3 is CASSPRTGTSGNTIYF. CDR3 coding DNA: TGTGCCAGCTCCCCCAGGACAGGTACCTCTGGAAACACCATATATTTT.

This clonotype was recorded many times. V usage is TRBV4-2 and J usage is TRBJ2-5; D tentatively fits TRBD1 or TRBD2 (6 bases each). Germline V gene data show CDR1 as LGHNA and CDR2 as YNFKEQ. Trimming shortened V by 8 bases and J by 3 bases, and 19 bases separated the two germline ends. The CDR3 covers 15 residues. The CDR3 region is CASGGLGGYKETQYF. In DNA, the CDR3 is TGTGCCAGCGGGGGGCTAGGGGGATACAAAGAGACCCAGTACTTC.

This clonotype has ten or more counts. J is TRBJ2-7 and V is TRBV7-2, with TRBD1 matching over 10 bases. The V segment lost 3 bases and the J segment 5 bases; nucleotides outside the gene matches: 1. Germline lookup yields CDR1 SGHTA and CDR2 FQGNSA. CDR3 length: 13 amino acids. For the CDR3, the DNA is TGTGCCAGCAGCTTCGGGACAGGGGACGAGCAGTACTTC. Translated: CASSFGTGDEQYF.

This clonotype was detected many times. This sequence joins TRBV20-1 and TRBJ1-5; D gene ambiguous. V lost 3 bases, J lost 3 bases, and 12 bases lay in between. Germline CDR1 is DFQATT and CDR2 is SNEGSKA (reference sequence). This CDR3 contains 14 residues. DNA of the CDR3: TGCAGTGCTAGCTGGGGTCGGCCCAATCAGCCCCAGCATTTT. It encodes CSASWGRPNQPQHF.

This clonotype was counted between two and nine times. The rearrangement links TRBV30 to TRBJ2-2; TRBD2 is a possible D gene (6 bases). The V end lost 2 bases, the J end lost 9 bases, and 16 bases lay between the germline ends. The CDR3 covers 14 residues. Germline-derived CDR1 and CDR2 are GTSNPN and SVGIG (reference sequence). CDR3 nucleotides: TGTGCCTGGAGTATACCGGGAGAGGGCCGGGAGCTGTTTTTT. Its protein is CAWSIPGEGRELFF.

In its sample, this clonotype was seen a few times. The chain carries TRBV12-3 or TRBV12-4 and TRBJ2-2, with D unresolved. The CDR3 runs to 13 residues. V was shortened by 6 bases and J by 4 bases, with 9 bases between the two germline ends. The CDR3 is CASRVQATGELFF. The CDR3 coding sequence is TGTGCCAGCAGGGTCCAGGCCACCGGGGAGCTGTTTTTT.